This T cell receptor (beta chain) was sequenced in a study of blood T cells in healthy people across ages. The second PCR ran roughly 6 to 11 cycles with a sample-barcoded 5' primer and J-beta primers. TCRdb analysed the 5' RACE reads with MiXCR anew, one entry per CDR3 protein. Altogether approximately 790,000 distinct CDR3 sequences are present, around two thirds being singletons, with the ten largest covering roughly 26%. The CDR3 length is 14 residues. Trimming shortened V by 1 base and J by 4 bases, and 10 bases separated the two germline ends. CDR1 and CDR2 (germline): SGHTA, FQGNSA. This clonotype was obtained from a man aged 25 to 45 in good health. The sample comprised blood. The J gene is TRBJ1-1, the V gene TRBV7-2; D not certain. CDR3 amino acids: CASSLEPGGTEAFF. The CDR3, as DNA: TGTGCCAGCAGCTTAGAACCCGGCGGCACTGAAGCTTTCTTT.